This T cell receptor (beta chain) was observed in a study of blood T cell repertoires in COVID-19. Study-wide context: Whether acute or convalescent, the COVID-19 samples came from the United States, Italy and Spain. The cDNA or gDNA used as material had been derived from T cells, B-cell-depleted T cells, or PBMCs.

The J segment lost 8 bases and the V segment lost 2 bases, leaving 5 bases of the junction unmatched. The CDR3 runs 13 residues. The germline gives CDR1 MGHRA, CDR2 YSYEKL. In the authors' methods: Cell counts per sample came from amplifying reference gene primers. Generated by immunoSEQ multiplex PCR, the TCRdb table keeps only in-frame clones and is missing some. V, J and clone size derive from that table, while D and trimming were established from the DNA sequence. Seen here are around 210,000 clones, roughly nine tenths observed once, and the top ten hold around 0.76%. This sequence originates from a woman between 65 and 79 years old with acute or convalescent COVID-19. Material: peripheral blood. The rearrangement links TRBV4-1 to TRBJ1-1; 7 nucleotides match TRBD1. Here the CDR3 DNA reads TGCGCCAGCAGCCAACTAGGGACAGCAGAAGCTTTCTTT. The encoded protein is CASSQLGTAEAFF.